This T cell receptor (beta chain) was observed in a study of T cells in Graves' hyperthyroidism and ophthalmopathy. This clonotype was seen at least ten times. No antigen is known for it. Trimming pared 2 bases from V and 5 bases from J, leaving 14 bases between. Per the germline V gene, CDR1 is MNHEY and CDR2 is SMNVEV (reference sequence). The CDR3 runs to 15 residues. Amplification of TCR beta CDR3 regions was performed using RNA transcripts as template. With the HTBI primer set, the TCR CDR3 went through a first round of RT-PCR. Each CDR3 protein gets one entry after TCRdb re-called the multiplex PCR reads with MiXCR. There are 300,000 to 450,000 distinct CDR3 sequences in the sample; just under 25% occur only once, and 73% lies in the top ten. Study findings and constraints: Within blood appeared most thyroid clonotypes that had expanded above 0.001.

J is TRBJ2-3 and V is TRBV27; D is unclear. The clonotype comes from a man aged 45-65 years with Graves' hyperthyroidism. Material: blood. The CDR3 DNA reads as TGTGCCAGCAGTTTAGCTATCGGCTTAGGAGATACGCAGTATTTT. It encodes CASSLAIGLGDTQYF.